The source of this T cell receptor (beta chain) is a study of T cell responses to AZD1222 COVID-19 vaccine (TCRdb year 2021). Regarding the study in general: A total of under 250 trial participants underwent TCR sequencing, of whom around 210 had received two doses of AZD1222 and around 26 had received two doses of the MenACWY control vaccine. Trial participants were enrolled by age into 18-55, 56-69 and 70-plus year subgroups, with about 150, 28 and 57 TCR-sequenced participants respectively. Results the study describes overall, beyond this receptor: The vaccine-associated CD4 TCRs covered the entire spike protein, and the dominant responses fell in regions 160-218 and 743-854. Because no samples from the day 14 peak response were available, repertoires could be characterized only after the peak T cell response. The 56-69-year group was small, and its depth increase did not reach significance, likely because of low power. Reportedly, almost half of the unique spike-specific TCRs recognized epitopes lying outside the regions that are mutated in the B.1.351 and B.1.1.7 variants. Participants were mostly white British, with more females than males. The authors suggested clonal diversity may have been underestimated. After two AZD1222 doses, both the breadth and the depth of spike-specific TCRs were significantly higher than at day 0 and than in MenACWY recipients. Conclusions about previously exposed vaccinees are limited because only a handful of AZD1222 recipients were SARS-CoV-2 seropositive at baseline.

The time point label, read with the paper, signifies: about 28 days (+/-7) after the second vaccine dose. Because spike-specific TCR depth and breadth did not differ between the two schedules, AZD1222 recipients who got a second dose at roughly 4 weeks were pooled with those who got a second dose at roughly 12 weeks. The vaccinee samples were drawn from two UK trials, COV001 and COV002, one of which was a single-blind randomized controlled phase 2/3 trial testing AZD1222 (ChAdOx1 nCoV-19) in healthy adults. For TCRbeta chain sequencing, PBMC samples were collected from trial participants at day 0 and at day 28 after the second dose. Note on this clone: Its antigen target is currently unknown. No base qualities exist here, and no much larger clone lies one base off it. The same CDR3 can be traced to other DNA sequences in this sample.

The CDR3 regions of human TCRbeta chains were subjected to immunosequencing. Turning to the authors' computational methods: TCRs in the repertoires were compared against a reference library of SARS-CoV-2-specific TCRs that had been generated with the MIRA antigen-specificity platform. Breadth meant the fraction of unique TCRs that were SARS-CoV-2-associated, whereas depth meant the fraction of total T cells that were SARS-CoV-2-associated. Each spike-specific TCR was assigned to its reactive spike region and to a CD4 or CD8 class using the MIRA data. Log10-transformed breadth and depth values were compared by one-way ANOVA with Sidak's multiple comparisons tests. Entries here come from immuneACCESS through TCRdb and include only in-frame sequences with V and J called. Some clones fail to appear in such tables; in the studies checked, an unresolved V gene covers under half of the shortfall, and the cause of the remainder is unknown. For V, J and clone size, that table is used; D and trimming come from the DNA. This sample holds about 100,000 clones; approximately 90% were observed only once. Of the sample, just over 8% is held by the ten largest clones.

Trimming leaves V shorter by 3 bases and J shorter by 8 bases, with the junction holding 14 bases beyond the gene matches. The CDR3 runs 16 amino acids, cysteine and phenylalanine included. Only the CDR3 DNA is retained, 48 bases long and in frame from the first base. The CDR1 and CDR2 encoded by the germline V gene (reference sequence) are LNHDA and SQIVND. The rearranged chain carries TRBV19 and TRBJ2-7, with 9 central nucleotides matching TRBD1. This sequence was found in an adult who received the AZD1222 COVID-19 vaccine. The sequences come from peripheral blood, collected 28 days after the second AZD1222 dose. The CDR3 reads CASSMDRDRVPTKQYF. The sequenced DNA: TGTGCCAGTAGTATGGACCGGGACAGGGTACCTACGAAGCAGTACTTC.